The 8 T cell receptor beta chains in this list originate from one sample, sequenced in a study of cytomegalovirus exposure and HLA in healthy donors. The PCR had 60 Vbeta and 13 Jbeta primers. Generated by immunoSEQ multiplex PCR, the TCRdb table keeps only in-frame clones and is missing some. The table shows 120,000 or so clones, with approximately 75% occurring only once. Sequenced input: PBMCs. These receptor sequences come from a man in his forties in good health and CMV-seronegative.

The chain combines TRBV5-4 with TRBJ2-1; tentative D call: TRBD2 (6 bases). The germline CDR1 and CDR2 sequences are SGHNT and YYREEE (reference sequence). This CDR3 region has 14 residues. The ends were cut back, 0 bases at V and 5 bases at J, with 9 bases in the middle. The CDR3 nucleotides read TGTGCCAGCAGCTTGGGCGGGACGGACAATGAGCAGTTCTTC. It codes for CASSLGGTDNEQFF.

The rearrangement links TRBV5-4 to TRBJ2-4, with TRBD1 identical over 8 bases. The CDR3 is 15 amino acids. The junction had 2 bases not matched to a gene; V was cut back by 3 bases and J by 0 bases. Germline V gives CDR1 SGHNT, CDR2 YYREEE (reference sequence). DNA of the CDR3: TGTGCCAGCAGCTCACAGGGGGAAGCCAAAAACATTCAGTACTTC. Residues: CASSSQGEAKNIQYF.

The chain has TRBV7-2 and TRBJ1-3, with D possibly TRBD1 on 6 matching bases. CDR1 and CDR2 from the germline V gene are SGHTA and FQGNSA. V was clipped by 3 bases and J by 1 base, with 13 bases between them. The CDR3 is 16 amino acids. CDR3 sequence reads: CASSFQGTYSGNTIYF. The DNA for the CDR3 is TGTGCCAGCAGCTTTCAGGGGACATATTCTGGAAACACCATATATTTT.

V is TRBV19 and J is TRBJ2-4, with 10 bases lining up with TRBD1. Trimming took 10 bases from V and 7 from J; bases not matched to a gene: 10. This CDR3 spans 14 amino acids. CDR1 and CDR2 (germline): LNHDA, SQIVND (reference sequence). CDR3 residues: CATNGVGQGNIQYF. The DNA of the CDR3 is TGTGCCACAAACGGTGTGGGACAGGGGAACATTCAGTACTTC.

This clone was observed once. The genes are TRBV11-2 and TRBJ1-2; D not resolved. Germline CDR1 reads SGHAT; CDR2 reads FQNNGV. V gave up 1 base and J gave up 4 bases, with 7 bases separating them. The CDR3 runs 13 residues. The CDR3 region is CASSLAGGYGYTF. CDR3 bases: TGTGCCAGCAGCTTAGCGGGTGGCTATGGCTACACCTTC.

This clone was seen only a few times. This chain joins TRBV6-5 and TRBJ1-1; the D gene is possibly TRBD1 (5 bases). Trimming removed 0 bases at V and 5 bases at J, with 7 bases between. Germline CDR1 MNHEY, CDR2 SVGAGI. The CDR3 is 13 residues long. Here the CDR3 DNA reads TGTGCCAGCAGTTACTCGCAGGGAACTGAAGCTTTCTTT. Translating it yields CASSYSQGTEAFF.

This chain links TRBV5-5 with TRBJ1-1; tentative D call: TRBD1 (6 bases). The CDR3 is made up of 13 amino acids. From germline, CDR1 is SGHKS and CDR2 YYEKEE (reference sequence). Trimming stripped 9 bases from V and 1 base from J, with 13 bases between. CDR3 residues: CATSGQSNTEAFF. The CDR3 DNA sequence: TGTGCCACCTCCGGACAGTCGAACACTGAAGCTTTCTTT.

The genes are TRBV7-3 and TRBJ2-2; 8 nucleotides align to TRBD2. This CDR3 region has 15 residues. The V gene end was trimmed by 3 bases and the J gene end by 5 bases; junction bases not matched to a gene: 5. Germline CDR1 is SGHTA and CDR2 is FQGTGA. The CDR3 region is CASSFAASGTGELFF. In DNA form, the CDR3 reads TGTGCCAGCAGCTTCGCGGCTAGCGGGACCGGGGAGCTGTTTTTT. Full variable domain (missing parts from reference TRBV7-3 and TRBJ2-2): GAGVSQTPSNKVTEKGKYVELRCDPISGHTALYWYRQSLGQGPEFLIYFQGTGAADDSGLPNDRFFAVRPEGSVSTLKIQRTERGDSAVYLCASSFAASGTGELFFGEGSRLTVL.